This TCR beta chain was observed in a study of response to subunit inactivated influenza vaccine. Study outcomes and limitations: Researchers suggested that each seasonal influenza vaccination recruits few new T cells.

In TCRdb, the RT-PCR reads were re-called with MiXCR into one record per CDR3 protein. The sample lists about 830,000 distinct CDR3 sequences, about 18% occurring once. The germline CDR1 and CDR2 sequences are SGHTA and FQGNSA. V shed 1 base, J shed 8 bases, and the junction held 11 bases outside the gene matches. This CDR3 region has 17 residues. To note about this clonotype: Its specificity is unknown.

This receptor was identified in a man aged 50 or older who received an inactivated influenza vaccine. The sample in question was PBMCs from blood, obtained about 5 days after vaccination. V gene TRBV7-2 combines with J gene TRBJ2-1, with TRBD2 matching over 10 bases. CDR3 loop: CASSLVGAGGPKDEQFF. In DNA, the CDR3 is TGTGCCAGCAGCTTAGTTGGAGCGGGGGGGCCGAAGGATGAGCAGTTCTTC.